The clone carrying this TCR beta chain was observed once. The data originate from a study of blood T cell repertoires in COVID-19. The protocol was immunoSEQ multiplex PCR, while the TCRdb copy is restricted to in-frame clones and leaves out a portion. Altogether around 130,000 clones are present, approximately 85% being singletons, with the ten largest covering around 3.2%. The CDR3 is 14 amino acids. V lost 1 base, J lost 5 bases, and 9 bases lay in between. Germline assignment: CDR1 MNHNS and CDR2 SASEGT. The chain combines TRBV6-1 with TRBJ2-1; D not certain. The source material was peripheral blood. The TCR comes from a man aged 45-60 years with acute or convalescent COVID-19. The CDR3 nucleotides are TGTGCCAGCAGTGAAGGCCTGGCAAACAATGAGCAGTTCTTC. This translates into CASSEGLANNEQFF.